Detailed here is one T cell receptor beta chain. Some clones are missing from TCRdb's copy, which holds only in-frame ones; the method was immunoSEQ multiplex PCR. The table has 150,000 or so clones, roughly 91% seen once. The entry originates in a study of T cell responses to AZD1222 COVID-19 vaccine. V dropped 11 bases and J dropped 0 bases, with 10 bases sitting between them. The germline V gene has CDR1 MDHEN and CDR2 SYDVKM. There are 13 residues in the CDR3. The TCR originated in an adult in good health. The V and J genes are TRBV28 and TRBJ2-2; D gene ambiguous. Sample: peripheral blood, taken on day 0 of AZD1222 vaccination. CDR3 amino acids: CALGRSNTGELFF. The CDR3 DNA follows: TGTGCCCTCGGGCGCTCGAACACCGGGGAGCTGTTTTTT.